The source of this T cell receptor beta chain is a study of beta chain features in type 1 diabetes. Per germline, CDR1 MNHEY and CDR2 SMNVEV (reference sequence). The CDR3 loop spans 15 amino acids. V was trimmed by 1 base and J by 0 bases, leaving 9 bases between them. CD4+ cells of the naive, central memory, regulatory and stem cell-like memory types were sorted via CD45RO/CCR7/CD25/CD127/CD95/CD27. This clone came up once. The antigen is undetermined. Of the isolated RNA, all was reverse transcribed, and so the sequenced material was expressed TCRB transcripts. Assay: immunoSEQ multiplex PCR; the TCRdb copy retains only in-frame clones and omits some. The table shows around 15,000 clones, with more than 60% occurring only once. The study's findings and limits: Type 1 diabetes patients showed a moderate but significant shortening of TCRB CDR3s in all four CD4+ subsets. For patients, the naive, central memory and Treg TCRB repertoires appeared more alike than for healthy donors.

The TCR comes from a man aged 25 to 40 with type 1 diabetes. The chain couples TRBV27 to TRBJ1-2; possibly TRBD1 for D (5 bases). The material sequenced was Tregs from blood. The CDR3 loop is CASSLWGGPNYGYTF. For the CDR3, the DNA is TGTGCCAGCAGTTTATGGGGCGGTCCTAACTATGGCTACACCTTC.